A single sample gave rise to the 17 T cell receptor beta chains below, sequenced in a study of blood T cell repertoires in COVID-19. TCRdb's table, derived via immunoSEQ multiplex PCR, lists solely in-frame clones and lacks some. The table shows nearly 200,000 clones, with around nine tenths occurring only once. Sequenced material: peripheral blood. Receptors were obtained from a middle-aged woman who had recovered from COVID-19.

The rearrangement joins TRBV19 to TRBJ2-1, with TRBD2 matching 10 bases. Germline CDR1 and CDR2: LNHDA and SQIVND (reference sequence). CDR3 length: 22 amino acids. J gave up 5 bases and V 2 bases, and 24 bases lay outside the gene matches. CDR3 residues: CASSIIHPGRGLASGSDNEQFF. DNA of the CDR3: TGTGCCAGTAGTATAATACACCCCGGCAGGGGGCTGGCTAGCGGGAGCGACAATGAGCAGTTCTTC.

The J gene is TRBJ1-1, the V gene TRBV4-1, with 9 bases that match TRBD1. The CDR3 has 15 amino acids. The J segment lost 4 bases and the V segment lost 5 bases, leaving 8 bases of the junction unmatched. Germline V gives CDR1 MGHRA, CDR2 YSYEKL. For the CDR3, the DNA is TGCGCCAGCAGCTACCGGGACAGGGAGTCCACTGAAGCTTTCTTT. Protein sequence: CASSYRDRESTEAFF.

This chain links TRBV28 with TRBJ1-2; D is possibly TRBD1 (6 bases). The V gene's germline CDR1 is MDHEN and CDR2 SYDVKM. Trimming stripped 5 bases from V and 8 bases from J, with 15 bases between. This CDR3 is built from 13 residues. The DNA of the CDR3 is TGTGCCAGCAGTGGGGGCTTTCTCTTGGGCTACACCTTC. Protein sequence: CASSGGFLLGYTF.

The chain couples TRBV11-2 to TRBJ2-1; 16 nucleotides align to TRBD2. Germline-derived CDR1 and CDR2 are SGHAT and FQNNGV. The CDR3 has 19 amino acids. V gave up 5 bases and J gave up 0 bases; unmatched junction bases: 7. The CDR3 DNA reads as TGTGCCAGCAGCCCGCCAGGGACTAGCGGGAGGGGCTCCTACAATGAGCAGTTCTTC. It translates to CASSPPGTSGRGSYNEQFF.

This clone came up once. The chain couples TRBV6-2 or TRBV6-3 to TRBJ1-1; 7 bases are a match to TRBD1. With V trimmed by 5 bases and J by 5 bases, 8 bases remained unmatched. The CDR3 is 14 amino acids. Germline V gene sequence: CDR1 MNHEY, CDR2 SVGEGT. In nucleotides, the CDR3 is TGTGCCAGCAGTATCACAGACAGGGAAACTGAAGCTTTCTTT. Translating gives CASSITDRETEAFF.

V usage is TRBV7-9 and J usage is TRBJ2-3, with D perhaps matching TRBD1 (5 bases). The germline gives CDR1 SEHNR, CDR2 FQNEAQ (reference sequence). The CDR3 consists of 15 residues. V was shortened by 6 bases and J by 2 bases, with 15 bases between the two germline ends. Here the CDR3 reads CASRTELGNTDTQYF. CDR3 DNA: TGTGCCAGCAGGACAGAATTGGGTAACACAGATACGCAGTATTTT.

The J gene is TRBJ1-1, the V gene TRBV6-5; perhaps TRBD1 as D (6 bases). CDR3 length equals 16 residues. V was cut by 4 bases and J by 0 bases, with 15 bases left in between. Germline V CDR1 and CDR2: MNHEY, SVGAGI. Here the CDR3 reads CASSFLTTGLNTEAFF. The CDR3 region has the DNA TGTGCCAGCAGTTTCCTCACGACAGGACTGAACACTGAAGCTTTCTTT.

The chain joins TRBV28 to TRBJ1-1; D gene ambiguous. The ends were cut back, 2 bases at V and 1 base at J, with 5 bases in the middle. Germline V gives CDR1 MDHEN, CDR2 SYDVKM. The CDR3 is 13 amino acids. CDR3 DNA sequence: TGTGCCAGCAGTTTAGAGTGGAACACTGAAGCTTTCTTT. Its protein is CASSLEWNTEAFF.

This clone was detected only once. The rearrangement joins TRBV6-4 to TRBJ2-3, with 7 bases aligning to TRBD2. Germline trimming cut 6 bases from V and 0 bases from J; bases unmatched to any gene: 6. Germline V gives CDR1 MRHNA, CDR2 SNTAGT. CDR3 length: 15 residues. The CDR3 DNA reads TGTGCCAGCAGCGCAAGCGGGACTAGCACAGATACGCAGTATTTT. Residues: CASSASGTSTDTQYF.

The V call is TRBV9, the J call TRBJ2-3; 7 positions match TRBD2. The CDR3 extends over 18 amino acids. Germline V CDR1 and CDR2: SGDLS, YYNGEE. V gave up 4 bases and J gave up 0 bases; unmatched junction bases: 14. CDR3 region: CASSLSLGGRGSTDTQYF. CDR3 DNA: TGTGCCAGCAGCCTCAGCCTCGGAGGGCGGGGGAGCACAGATACGCAGTATTTT. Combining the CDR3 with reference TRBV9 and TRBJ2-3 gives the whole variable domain DSGVTQTPKHLITATGQRVTLRCSPRSGDLSVYWYQQSLDQGLQFLIQYYNGEERAKGNILERFSAQQFPDLHSELNLSSLELGDSALYFCASSLSLGGRGSTDTQYFGPGTRLTVL.

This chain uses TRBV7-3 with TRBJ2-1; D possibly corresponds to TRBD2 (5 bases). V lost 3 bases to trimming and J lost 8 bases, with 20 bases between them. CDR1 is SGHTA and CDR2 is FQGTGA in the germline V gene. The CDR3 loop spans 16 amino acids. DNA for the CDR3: TGTGCCAGCAGCTTGAAAATTGGCAAAGCGGTCGATGAGCAGTTCTTC. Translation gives CASSLKIGKAVDEQFF.

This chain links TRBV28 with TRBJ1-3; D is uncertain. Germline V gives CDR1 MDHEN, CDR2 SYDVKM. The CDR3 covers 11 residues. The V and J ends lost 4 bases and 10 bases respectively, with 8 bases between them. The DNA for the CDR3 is TGTGCCAGCAGTTCCCCAGATACCATATATTTT. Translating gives CASSSPDTIYF.

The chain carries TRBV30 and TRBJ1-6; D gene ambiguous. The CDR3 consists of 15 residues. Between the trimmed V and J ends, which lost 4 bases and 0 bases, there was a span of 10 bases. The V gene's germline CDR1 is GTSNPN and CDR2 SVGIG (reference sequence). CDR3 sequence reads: CAWNLGSSYNSPLHF. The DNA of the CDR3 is TGTGCCTGGAATCTCGGGAGCTCCTATAATTCACCCCTCCACTTT. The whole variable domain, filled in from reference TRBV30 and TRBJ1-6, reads SQTIHQWPATLVQPVGSPLSLECTVEGTSNPNLYWYRQAAGRGLQLLFYSVGIGQISSEVPQNLSASRPQDRQFILSSKKLLLSDSGFYLCAWNLGSSYNSPLHFGNGTRLTVT.

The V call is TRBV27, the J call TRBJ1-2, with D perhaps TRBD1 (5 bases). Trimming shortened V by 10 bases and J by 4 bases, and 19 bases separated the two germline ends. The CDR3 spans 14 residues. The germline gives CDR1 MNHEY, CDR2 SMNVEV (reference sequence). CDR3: CATRFRDRGYGYTF. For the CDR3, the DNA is TGTGCCACCCGATTCAGGGATAGAGGCTATGGCTACACCTTC.

In DNA form, the CDR3 reads TGTGCCAGCAGCAGAGGGGGGAGGGCCGCAGATACGCAGTATTTT. Its protein is CASSRGGRAADTQYF. V usage is TRBV11-2 and J usage is TRBJ2-3; tentative D call: TRBD2 (7 bases). The CDR3 totals 15 residues. The V end lost 5 bases, the J end lost 4 bases, and 16 bases lay between the germline ends. Germline-derived CDR1 and CDR2 are SGHAT and FQNNGV.

The DNA for the CDR3 is TGTGCCAGCAGCCAACTAGCGGGAACCCAAGAGACCCAGTACTTC. Protein sequence: CASSQLAGTQETQYF. The rearrangement joins TRBV3-1 (or the pseudogene TRBV3-2) to TRBJ2-5; 9 bases line up with TRBD2. V lost 2 bases and J lost 1; bases outside the gene matches: 2. Germline assignment: CDR1 LGHDT and CDR2 YNNKEL (reference sequence). This CDR3 region has 15 residues.

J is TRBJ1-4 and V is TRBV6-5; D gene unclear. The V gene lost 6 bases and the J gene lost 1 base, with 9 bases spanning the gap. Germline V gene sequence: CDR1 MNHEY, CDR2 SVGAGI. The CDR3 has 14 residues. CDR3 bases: TGTGCCAGCAGACCTCACGGAACTAATGAAAAACTGTTTTTT. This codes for CASRPHGTNEKLFF.